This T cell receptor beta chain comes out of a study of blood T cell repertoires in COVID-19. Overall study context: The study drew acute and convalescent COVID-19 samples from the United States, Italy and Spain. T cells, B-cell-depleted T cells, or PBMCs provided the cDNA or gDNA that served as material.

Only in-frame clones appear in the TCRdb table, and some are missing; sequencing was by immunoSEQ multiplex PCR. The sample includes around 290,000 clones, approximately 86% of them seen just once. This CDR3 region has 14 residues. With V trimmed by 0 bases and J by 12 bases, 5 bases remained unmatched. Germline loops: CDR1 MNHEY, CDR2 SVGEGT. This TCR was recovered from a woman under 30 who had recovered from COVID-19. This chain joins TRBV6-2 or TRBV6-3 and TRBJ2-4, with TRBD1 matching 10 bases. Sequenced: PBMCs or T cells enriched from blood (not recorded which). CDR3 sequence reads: CASSYSGTGADQYF. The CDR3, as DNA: TGTGCCAGCAGTTACTCGGGGACAGGGGCAGATCAGTACTTC.